The entry below describes one T cell receptor beta chain. Its recognized antigen is unknown. No much larger clone exists at a distance of one base, and base qualities are not known. Library prep was done by the immunoSEQ multiplex PCR assay. The paper's processing steps were these. A statistical classification framework was developed to diagnose cytomegalovirus status using the catalog of TCR beta chain sequences. TCRdb carries this immuneACCESS record with in-frame sequences only. Its versions omit some clonotypes, under half of them owing to an unresolved V gene in the studies checked, with the rest unexplained. The V and J calls and clone size come from that table; D and trimming were worked out from the DNA. The sample table shows about 180,000 clones, and approximately 87% are seen once. Of the sample, approximately 1.5% is held by the ten largest clones. Separate from the approximately 700-subject first cohort, the validation cohort of 95 to 150 subjects was the group to which the donors belonged.

This entry is derived from a study of cytomegalovirus exposure and HLA in healthy donors (dated by TCRdb to 2016 to 2017). About the investigation overall: According to a later analysis, the 120 or so validation repertoires were produced on the same platform as the approximately 610 repertoires of the first cohort. The aim of the study was to test whether cataloging public T cell receptors could identify signatures of past pathogen exposure. A separate validation cohort of some 130 different subjects was used in addition to the approximately 700-subject first cohort. The study combined high-throughput TCR immunosequencing, statistical association of individual TCRs with disease status, and machine learning to predict cytomegalovirus infection status.

The study at large found these results: In a later analysis, TCRs clustered in the first cohort were found to also tend to co-occur in the approximately 120 validation repertoires, with 94% of cluster scores above 0. In vitro tests confirmed that a few of the cytomegalovirus-associated TCR beta chains recognize cytomegalovirus antigens. Most TCR sequences were observed very rarely across donors, whereas some public TCRs were present in many individuals. The classifier was reported to diagnose cytomegalovirus status with high specificity and sensitivity in both the original and validation cohorts. All 120 or so repertoires were used to score co-occurrence in the validation cohort in a later analysis, because that analysis had no HLA typing for the cohort. It was suggested by the authors that the approach could potentially be generalized to other disease states and immunological phenotypes. A total of fewer than 200 TCR beta chains were listed by the study as associated with cytomegalovirus.

Compared with germline, V lacks 0 bases and J lacks 5 bases; bases without a gene match: 10. The CDR3 measures 18 amino acids from cysteine to phenylalanine. The entry retains the CDR3 DNA only, 54 bases that are in frame from base 1. Sequences SGHNT (CDR1) and YYREEE (CDR2) are obtained from the germline V gene (reference sequence). The sequence was obtained from a woman aged 25 to 39 in good health and CMV-seronegative. The sequence is built from TRBV5-4 and TRBJ2-5; TRBD2 agrees with 13 junctional bases. The specimen was PBMCs. Read as DNA, the sequence is TGTGCCAGCAGCTTGGGGACTAGCGGGGGTCCCCGTCGGGAGACCCAGTACTTC. Its product reads: CASSLGTSGGPRRETQYF. Supplemented by the reference TRBV5-4 and TRBJ2-5 proteins around the CDR3, the complete variable domain is ETGVTQSPTHLIKTRGQQVTLRCSSQSGHNTVSWYQQALGQGPQFIFQYYREEENGRGNFPPRFSGLQFPNYSSELNVNALELDDSALYLCASSLGTSGGPRRETQYFGPGTRLLVL.